These 22 T cell receptor beta chains were all obtained from the same sample, sequenced in a study of blood T cell repertoires in COVID-19. Assay used: immunoSEQ multiplex PCR; TCRdb lists only in-frame clones, some missing. Of a few hundred thousand clones listed, about 85% are singletons. Sequencing was done on a sample of PBMCs or T cells enriched from blood (not recorded which). The receptors were gathered from a woman in her 50s who had been exposed to COVID-19.

The V call is TRBV21-1, the J call TRBJ2-7; TRBD1, the table's D call, was not compared with the DNA. TRBV21-1 is a listed pseudogene. The CDR3 covers 14 residues. CDR3 DNA sequence: TGTGCCAGCACCGAACGGGGACAGATTTACGAGCAGTACTTC. Its translation is CASTERGQIYEQYF.

V gene TRBV19 combines with J gene TRBJ2-7; TRBD1 agrees at 8 bases. Germline-derived CDR1 and CDR2 are LNHDA and SQIVND (reference sequence). The junction had 6 bases not matched to a gene; V was cut back by 5 bases and J by 3 bases. The CDR3 totals 14 residues. The DNA of the CDR3 is TGTGCCAGTAGTGTTAACAGGGGGGACTACGAGCAGTACTTC. It codes for CASSVNRGDYEQYF. Full variable domain (remainder filled in from reference TRBV19 and TRBJ2-7): DGGITQSPKYLFRKEGQNVTLSCEQNLNHDAMYWYRQDPGQGLRLIYYSQIVNDFQKGDIAEGYSVSREKKESFPLTVTSAQKNPTAFYLCASSVNRGDYEQYFGPGTRLTVT.

The V call is TRBV6-5, the J call TRBJ1-5; TRBD1 might be the D (5 bases). With 5 bases removed from V and 9 bases from J, the gap between germline ends came to 20 bases. The germline CDR1 and CDR2 sequences are MNHEY and SVGAGI. This CDR3 region has 15 residues. The CDR3 protein is CASSPPGQGMGPQHF. The CDR3 DNA reads as TGTGCCAGCAGTCCCCCAGGGCAGGGAATGGGGCCCCAGCATTTT.

This clone was found a few times. The rearrangement uses TRBV28 and TRBJ2-7; possible D gene TRBD1, 7 bases. Per the germline V gene, CDR1 is MDHEN and CDR2 is SYDVKM. The CDR3 totals 15 residues. The V and J ends lost 5 bases and 2 bases respectively, with 16 bases between them. CDR3 loop: CASSRRDRATYEQYF. CDR3 coding DNA: TGTGCCAGCAGTAGGCGGGACAGAGCGACCTACGAGCAGTACTTC.

The rearrangement joins TRBV30 to TRBJ1-5; a weak D match, TRBD1 (5 bases). Trimming pared 0 bases from V and 6 bases from J, leaving 12 bases between. This CDR3 has 14 amino acids. The germline gives CDR1 GTSNPN, CDR2 SVGIG (reference sequence). The CDR3 sequence: CAWSVGGDGQPQHF. The CDR3 nucleotides are TGTGCCTGGAGTGTTGGGGGGGACGGTCAGCCCCAGCATTTT.

The chain combines TRBV27 with TRBJ1-1; possibly TRBD1 for D (5 bases). In germline, CDR1 is MNHEY, CDR2 SMNVEV (reference sequence). Trimming took 6 bases from V and 0 from J, leaving 11 bases between them. The CDR3 spans 14 residues. The CDR3 reads CASSKTEMNTEAFF. The CDR3 region has the DNA TGTGCCAGCAGCAAGACAGAGATGAACACTGAAGCTTTCTTT.

The gene calls are TRBV7-9 and TRBJ2-5, with 8 bases identical to TRBD2. The CDR3 runs 16 residues. The germline V gene has CDR1 SEHNR and CDR2 FQNEAQ (reference sequence). Trimming at V came to 7 bases and at J to 4 bases, leaving 14 bases not matched to a gene. The chain's CDR3 is CASTPGLATEGETQYF. The CDR3 DNA reads TGTGCCAGCACCCCTGGACTAGCCACAGAGGGAGAGACCCAGTACTTC.

This clone showed up just once. The V gene is TRBV27, the J gene TRBJ1-5, with D possibly being TRBD1 (6 bases). CDR1 is MNHEY, CDR2 SMNVEV, per germline (reference sequence). Trimming pared 5 bases from V and 6 bases from J, leaving 11 bases between. The CDR3 has 13 residues. The CDR3 DNA reads as TGTGCCAGCAGTCAAGGGGGTGGTCAGCCCCAGCATTTT. Translation: CASSQGGGQPQHF.

V is TRBV7-9 and J is TRBJ1-4; 7 bases fit TRBD1. Per germline, CDR1 SEHNR and CDR2 FQNEAQ (reference sequence). V shed 0 bases and J 8 bases; nucleotides not matched to a gene: 9. The CDR3 has 16 amino acids. The chain's CDR3 is CASSLASTGWTEKLFF. DNA for the CDR3: TGTGCCAGCAGCTTAGCTTCGACAGGGTGGACGGAAAAACTGTTTTTT.

This clone was recorded a few times. The J gene is TRBJ1-5, the V gene TRBV19, with TRBD1 matching over 9 bases. The CDR3 totals 16 residues. Germline assignment: CDR1 LNHDA and CDR2 SQIVND (reference sequence). J was trimmed by 4 bases and V by 5 bases; bases with no gene match: 9. CDR3 bases: TGTGCCAGTAGTCGTCGCGAGACAGGGGGAAATCAGCCCCAGCATTTT. Translation: CASSRRETGGNQPQHF.

This clone has just one count. The chain employs TRBV7-9 and TRBJ1-2; 8 bases line up with TRBD1. With 3 bases clipped from V and 8 bases from J, the junction kept 14 bases outside the gene matches. Germline CDR1 SEHNR, CDR2 FQNEAQ (reference sequence). This CDR3 region has 16 residues. CDR3 nucleotides: TGTGCCAGCAGCTTCGATACTACCGGGACAGGAGACGGCTACACCTTC. Its protein is CASSFDTTGTGDGYTF.

The chain has TRBV10-2 and TRBJ1-4; tentative D call: TRBD1 (5 bases). V shed 5 bases and J shed 7 bases, with 26 bases lying between them. This CDR3 comprises 18 residues. The germline gives CDR1 WSHSY, CDR2 SAAADI. Here the CDR3 DNA reads TGCGCCAGCAGTCCGAGGACACGGAGAAGGGGCTCAATTGAAAAACTGTTTTTT. Residues: CASSPRTRRRGSIEKLFF.

The rearrangement uses TRBV6-1 and TRBJ2-1; TRBD2 matches at 8 bases. Trimming at V came to 1 base and at J to 13 bases, leaving 3 bases not matched to a gene. Germline CDR1 reads MNHNS; CDR2 reads SASEGT. The CDR3 totals 12 residues. The CDR3 DNA reads TGTGCCAGCAGTGAAGTAGCGGGGATCCAGTTCTTC. This sequence encodes CASSEVAGIQFF.

The genes are TRBV10-3 and TRBJ1-2; 9 bases map to TRBD1. The CDR3 contains 13 residues. V lost 11 bases to trimming and J lost 7 bases; unmatched junction nucleotides: 11. CDR1 is ENHRY and CDR2 is SYGVKD in the germline V gene. CDR3 amino acids: CALSRDRVVGYTF. The CDR3 bases are TGTGCCCTCTCTCGGGACAGGGTGGTTGGCTACACCTTC.

The V gene is TRBV5-1, the J gene TRBJ2-1; 11 nucleotides line up with TRBD2. Germline V gene sequence: CDR1 SGHRS, CDR2 YFSETQ. The V and J ends lost 8 bases and 4 bases, in that order; junction bases with no gene match: 5. The CDR3 is 14 residues long. The CDR3 loop reads CASIAGGNYNEQFF. The CDR3 bases are TGCGCCAGTATAGCGGGGGGGAATTACAATGAGCAGTTCTTC. Filled out from reference TRBV5-1 and TRBJ2-1, the complete variable domain reads KAGVTQTPRYLIKTRGQQVTLSCSPISGHRSVSWYQQTPGQGLQFLFEYFSETQRNKGNFPGRFSGRQFSNSRSEMNVSTLELGDSALYLCASIAGGNYNEQFFGPGTRLTVL.

The chain has TRBV19 and TRBJ1-1; D is uncertain. This CDR3 has 14 amino acids. The germline gives CDR1 LNHDA, CDR2 SQIVND (reference sequence). Trimming cost V 3 bases and J 1 base, with 9 bases left between them. CDR3 in DNA: TGTGCCAGTAGTATCGGGATGGGGAACACTGAAGCTTTCTTT. Translating it yields CASSIGMGNTEAFF.

V usage is TRBV20-1 and J usage is TRBJ2-7; 9 bases agree with TRBD1. The germline gives CDR1 DFQATT, CDR2 SNEGSKA (reference sequence). This CDR3 is built from 15 residues. Unmatched junction bases numbered 9, after V lost 3 bases and J lost 3 bases. The CDR3 sequence: CSASALDRGIYEQYF. CDR3 nucleotide sequence: TGCAGTGCTAGTGCCTTGGACAGGGGCATCTACGAGCAGTACTTC.

The chain links TRBV29-1 to TRBJ1-1, with TRBD1 matching 10 bases. The V and J ends lost 5 bases and 3 bases, in that order; junction bases with no gene match: 6. From germline, CDR1 is SQVTM and CDR2 ANQGSEA. The CDR3 runs to 14 residues. Here the CDR3 reads CSVSPDRGYTEAFF. The CDR3, as DNA: TGCAGCGTTTCACCGGACAGGGGGTACACTGAAGCTTTCTTT.

This clone turned up a few times. The chain combines TRBV7-3 with TRBJ1-1; TRBD1 might be the D (5 bases). Trimming cost V 2 bases and J 1 base, with 8 bases left between them. The CDR3 runs 14 residues. CDR1 is SGHTA, CDR2 FQGTGA, per germline. In nucleotides, the CDR3 is TGTGCCAGCAGCTTAGGACACCAGAACACTGAAGCTTTCTTT. It specifies CASSLGHQNTEAFF.

The chain has TRBV10-3 and TRBJ1-2; 8 nucleotides align to TRBD1. CDR1 is ENHRY, CDR2 SYGVKD, per germline. V shed 6 bases and J 4 bases; nucleotides not matched to a gene: 7. The CDR3 totals 14 residues. The CDR3 spells CAISVDREAYGYTF. The CDR3, as DNA: TGTGCCATCAGCGTGGACAGGGAGGCCTATGGCTACACCTTC.

The chain recombines TRBV28 with TRBJ2-7; TRBD1 agrees at 8 bases. The CDR3 is 14 residues long. J lost 6 bases, V lost 5 bases, and 9 bases had no gene match. Germline V gives CDR1 MDHEN, CDR2 SYDVKM. CDR3 DNA: TGTGCCAGCAGTCCTCGACAGGGGTATTCCGAGCAGTACTTC. Amino acid sequence: CASSPRQGYSEQYF.

This sequence joins TRBV5-5 and TRBJ1-2; 9 nucleotides agree with TRBD1. The V and J ends lost 4 bases and 5 bases, in that order; junction bases with no gene match: 12. CDR1 is SGHKS and CDR2 is YYEKEE in the germline V gene (reference sequence). CDR3 size: 16 residues. This CDR3 reads CASSMDRGQGSYGYTF. Written as DNA, the CDR3 is TGTGCCAGCAGCATGGACAGGGGCCAAGGATCTTATGGCTACACCTTC.